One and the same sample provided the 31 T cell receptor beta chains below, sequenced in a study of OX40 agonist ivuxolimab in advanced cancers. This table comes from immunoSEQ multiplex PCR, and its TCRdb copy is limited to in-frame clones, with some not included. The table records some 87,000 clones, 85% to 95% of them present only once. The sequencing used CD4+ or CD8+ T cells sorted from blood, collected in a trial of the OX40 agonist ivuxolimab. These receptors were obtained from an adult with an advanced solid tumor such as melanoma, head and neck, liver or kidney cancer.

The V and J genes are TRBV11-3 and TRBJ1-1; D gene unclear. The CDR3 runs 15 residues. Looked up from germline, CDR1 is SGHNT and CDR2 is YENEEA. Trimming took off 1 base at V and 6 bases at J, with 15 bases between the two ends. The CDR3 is CASSLVSRPGAEAFF. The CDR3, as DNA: TGTGCCAGCAGCTTAGTTTCCCGACCTGGCGCTGAAGCTTTCTTT. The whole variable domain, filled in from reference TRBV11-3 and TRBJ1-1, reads EAGVVQSPRYKIIEKKQPVAFWCNPISGHNTLYWYLQNLGQGPELLIRYENEEAVDDSQLPKDRFSAERLKGVDSTLKIQPAELGDSAVYLCASSLVSRPGAEAFFGQGTRLTVV.

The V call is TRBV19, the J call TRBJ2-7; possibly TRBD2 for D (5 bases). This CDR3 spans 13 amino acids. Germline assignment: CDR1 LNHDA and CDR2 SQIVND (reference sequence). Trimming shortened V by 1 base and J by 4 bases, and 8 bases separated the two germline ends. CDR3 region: CASSIVEGYEQYF. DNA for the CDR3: TGTGCCAGTAGTATAGTCGAGGGTTACGAGCAGTACTTC.

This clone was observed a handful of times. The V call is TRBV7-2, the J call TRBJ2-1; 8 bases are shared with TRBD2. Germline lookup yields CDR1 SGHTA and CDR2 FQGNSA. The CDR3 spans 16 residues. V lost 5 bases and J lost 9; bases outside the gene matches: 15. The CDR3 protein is CASSPLATGGLGEQFF. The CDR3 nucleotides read TGTGCCAGCAGCCCGCTCGCGACGGGAGGGCTGGGTGAGCAGTTCTTC.

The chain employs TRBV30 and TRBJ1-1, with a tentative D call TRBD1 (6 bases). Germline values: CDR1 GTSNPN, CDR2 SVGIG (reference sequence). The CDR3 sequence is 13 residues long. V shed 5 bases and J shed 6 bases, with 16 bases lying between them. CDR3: CAWELGGAAEAFF. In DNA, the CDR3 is TGTGCCTGGGAGTTAGGGGGGGCTGCTGAAGCTTTCTTT.

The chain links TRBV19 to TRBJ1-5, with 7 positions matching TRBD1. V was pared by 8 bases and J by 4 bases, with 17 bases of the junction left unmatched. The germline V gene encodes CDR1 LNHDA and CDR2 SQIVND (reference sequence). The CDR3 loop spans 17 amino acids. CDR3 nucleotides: TGTGCCAGTGACCCACTGGGCCTGTCAGGGGGAAATCAGCCCCAGCATTTT. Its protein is CASDPLGLSGGNQPQHF.

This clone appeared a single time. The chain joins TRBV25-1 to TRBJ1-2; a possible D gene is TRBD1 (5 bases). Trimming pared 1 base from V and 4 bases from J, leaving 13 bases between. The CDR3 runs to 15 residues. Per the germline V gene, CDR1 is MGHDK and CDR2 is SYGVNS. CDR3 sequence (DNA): TGTGCCAGCAGTGAATTAGTAGGAGGGACCTATGGCTACACCTTC. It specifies CASSELVGGTYGYTF.

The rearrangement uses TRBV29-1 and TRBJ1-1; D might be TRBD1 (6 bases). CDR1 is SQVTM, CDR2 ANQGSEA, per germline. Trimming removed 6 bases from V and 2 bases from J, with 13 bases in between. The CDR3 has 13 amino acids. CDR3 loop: CSVETGLNTEAFF. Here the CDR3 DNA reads TGCAGCGTGGAAACAGGGCTAAACACTGAAGCTTTCTTT.

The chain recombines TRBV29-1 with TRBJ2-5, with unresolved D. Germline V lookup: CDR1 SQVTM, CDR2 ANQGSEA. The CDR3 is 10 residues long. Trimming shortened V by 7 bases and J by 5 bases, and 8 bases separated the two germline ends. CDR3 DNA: TGCAGCGCCAGTCTGGAGACCCAGTACTTC. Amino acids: CSASLETQYF.

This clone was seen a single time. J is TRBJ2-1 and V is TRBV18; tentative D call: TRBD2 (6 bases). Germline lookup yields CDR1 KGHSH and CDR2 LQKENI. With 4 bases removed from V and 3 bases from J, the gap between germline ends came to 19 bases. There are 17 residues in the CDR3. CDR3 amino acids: CASSRIGGVGVYNEQFF. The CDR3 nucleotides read TGTGCCAGCTCACGAATCGGCGGGGTAGGCGTCTACAATGAGCAGTTCTTC.

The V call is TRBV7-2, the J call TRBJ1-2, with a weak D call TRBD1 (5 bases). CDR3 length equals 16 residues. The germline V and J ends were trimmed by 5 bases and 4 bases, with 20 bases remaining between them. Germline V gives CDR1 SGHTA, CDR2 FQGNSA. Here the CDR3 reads CASSAAGTPQTYGYTF. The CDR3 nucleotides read TGTGCCAGCAGCGCCGCCGGGACCCCTCAAACCTATGGCTACACCTTC.

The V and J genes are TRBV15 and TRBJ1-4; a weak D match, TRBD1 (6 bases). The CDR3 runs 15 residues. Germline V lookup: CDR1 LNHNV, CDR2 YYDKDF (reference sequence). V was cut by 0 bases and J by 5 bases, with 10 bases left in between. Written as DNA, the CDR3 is TGTGCCACCAGCAGAGAGGGGGCCTCGAATGAAAAACTGTTTTTT. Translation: CATSREGASNEKLFF.

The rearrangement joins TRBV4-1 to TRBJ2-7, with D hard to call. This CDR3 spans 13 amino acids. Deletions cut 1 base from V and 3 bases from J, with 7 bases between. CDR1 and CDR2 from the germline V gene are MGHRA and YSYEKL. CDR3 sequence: CASSQAESYEQYF. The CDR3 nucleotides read TGCGCCAGCAGCCAAGCTGAGAGCTACGAGCAGTACTTC.

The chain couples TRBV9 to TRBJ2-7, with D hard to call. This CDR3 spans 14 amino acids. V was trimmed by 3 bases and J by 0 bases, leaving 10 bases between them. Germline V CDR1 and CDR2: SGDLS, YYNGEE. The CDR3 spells CASSGRSSSYEQYF. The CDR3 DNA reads TGTGCCAGCAGCGGACGATCGAGCTCCTACGAGCAGTACTTC. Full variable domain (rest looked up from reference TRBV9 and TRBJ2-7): DSGVTQTPKHLITATGQRVTLRCSPRSGDLSVYWYQQSLDQGLQFLIQYYNGEERAKGNILERFSAQQFPDLHSELNLSSLELGDSALYFCASSGRSSSYEQYFGPGTRLTVT.

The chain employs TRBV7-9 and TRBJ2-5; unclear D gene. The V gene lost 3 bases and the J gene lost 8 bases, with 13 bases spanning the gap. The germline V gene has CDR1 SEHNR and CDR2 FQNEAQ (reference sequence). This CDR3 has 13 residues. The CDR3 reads CASSLPPEDTQYF. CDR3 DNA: TGTGCCAGCAGCTTGCCTCCCGAGGATACCCAGTACTTC.

As DNA, the CDR3 is TGTGCCAGCCGACAGGGTTATAGCAATCAGCCCCAGCATTTT. Its protein is CASRQGYSNQPQHF. The rearrangement joins TRBV6-1 to TRBJ1-5; 7 bases fit TRBD1. V lost 8 bases to trimming and J lost 0 bases; unmatched junction nucleotides: 4. The CDR3 is 14 amino acids. Germline CDR1 is MNHNS and CDR2 is SASEGT.

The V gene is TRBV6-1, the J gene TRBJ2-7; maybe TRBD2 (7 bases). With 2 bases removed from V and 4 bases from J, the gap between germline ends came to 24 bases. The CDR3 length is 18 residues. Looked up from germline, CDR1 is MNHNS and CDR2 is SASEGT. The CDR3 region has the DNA TGTGCCAGCAGTGAAATTCTGGGAGGGGGGATTTTCGGATACGAGCAGTACTTC. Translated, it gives CASSEILGGGIFGYEQYF.

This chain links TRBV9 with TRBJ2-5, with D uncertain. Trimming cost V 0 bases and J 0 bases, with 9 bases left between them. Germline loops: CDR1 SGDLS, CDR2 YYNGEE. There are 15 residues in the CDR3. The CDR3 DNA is TGTGCCAGCAGCGTAGGCGGCGGATACCAAGAGACCCAGTACTTC. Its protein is CASSVGGGYQETQYF.

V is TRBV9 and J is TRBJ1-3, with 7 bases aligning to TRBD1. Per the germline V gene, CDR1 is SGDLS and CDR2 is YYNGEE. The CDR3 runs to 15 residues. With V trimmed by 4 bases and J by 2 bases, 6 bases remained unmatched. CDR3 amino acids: CASSPGGDPGNTIYF. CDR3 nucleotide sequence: TGTGCCAGCAGCCCAGGGGGAGACCCTGGAAACACCATATATTTT.

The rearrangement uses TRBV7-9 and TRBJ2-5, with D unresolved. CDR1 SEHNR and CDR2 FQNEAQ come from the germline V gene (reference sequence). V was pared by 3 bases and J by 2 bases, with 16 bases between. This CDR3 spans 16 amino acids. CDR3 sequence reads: CASSFGPSGEQETQYF. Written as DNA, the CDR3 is TGTGCCAGCAGCTTCGGACCATCAGGCGAGCAAGAGACCCAGTACTTC.

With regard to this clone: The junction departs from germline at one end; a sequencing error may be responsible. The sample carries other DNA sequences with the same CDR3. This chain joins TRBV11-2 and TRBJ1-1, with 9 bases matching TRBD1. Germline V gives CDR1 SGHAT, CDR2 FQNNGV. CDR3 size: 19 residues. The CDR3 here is CASSLAPGTGTYKVHEAFF. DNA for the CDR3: TGTGCCAGCAGCTTAGCCCCTGGGACAGGGACGTACAAGGTCCATGAAGCCTTCTTT.

The CDR3 sequence: CSAVGDVGYTF. Here the CDR3 DNA reads TGCAGTGCCGTAGGGGACGTTGGCTACACCTTC. This rearrangement joins TRBV20-1 to TRBJ1-2; possible D gene TRBD1, 5 bases. Per germline, CDR1 DFQATT and CDR2 SNEGSKA (reference sequence). V lost 6 bases, J lost 7 bases, and 12 bases lay in between. The CDR3 length is 11 residues.

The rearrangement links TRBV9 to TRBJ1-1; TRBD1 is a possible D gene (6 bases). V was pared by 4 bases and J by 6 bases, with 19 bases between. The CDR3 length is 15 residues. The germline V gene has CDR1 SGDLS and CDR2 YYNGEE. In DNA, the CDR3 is TGTGCCAGCAGCAGCGGCGGGGGGGCCGGGGCTGAAGCTTTCTTT. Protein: CASSSGGGAGAEAFF.

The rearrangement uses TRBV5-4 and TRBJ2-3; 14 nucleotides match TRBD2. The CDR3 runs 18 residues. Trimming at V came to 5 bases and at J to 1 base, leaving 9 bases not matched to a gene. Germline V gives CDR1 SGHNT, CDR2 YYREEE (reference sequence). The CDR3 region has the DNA TGTGCCAGCAGTTCGGGACTAGCGGGAGTAGTGGGCACAGATACGCAGTATTTT. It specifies CASSSGLAGVVGTDTQYF.

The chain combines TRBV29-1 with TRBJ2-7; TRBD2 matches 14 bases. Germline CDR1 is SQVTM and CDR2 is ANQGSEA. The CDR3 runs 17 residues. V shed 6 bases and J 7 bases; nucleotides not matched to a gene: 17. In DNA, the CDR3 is TGCAGCGTCGTTAGGGGGGGGACTAGCGGGAGACTCTGGGAGCAGTACTTC. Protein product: CSVVRGGTSGRLWEQYF.

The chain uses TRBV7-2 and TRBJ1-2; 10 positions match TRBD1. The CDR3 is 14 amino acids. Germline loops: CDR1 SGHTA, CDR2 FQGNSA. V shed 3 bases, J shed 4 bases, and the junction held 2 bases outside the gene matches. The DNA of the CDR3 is TGTGCCAGCAGCTTGAGGGACAGGGGCTATGGCTACACCTTC. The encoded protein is CASSLRDRGYGYTF.

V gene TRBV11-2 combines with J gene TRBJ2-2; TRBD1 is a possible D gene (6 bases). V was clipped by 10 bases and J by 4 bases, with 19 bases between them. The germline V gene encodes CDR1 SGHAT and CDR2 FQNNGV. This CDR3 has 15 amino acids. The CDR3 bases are TGTGCCACTACACCCGACAGGCGGGCCACCGGGGAGCTGTTTTTT. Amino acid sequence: CATTPDRRATGELFF.

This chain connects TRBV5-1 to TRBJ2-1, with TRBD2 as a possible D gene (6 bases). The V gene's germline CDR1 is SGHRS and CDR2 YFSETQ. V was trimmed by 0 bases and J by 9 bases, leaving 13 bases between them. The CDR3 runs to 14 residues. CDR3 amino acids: CASSLGDSPAEQFF. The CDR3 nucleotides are TGCGCCAGCAGCTTGGGGGACTCTCCGGCTGAGCAGTTCTTC.

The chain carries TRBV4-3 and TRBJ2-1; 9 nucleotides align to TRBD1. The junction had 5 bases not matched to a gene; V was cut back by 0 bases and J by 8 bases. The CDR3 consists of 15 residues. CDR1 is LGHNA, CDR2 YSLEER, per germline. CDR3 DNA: TGCGCCAGCAGCCAAGACGGGACAGGGTTATATGAGCAGTTCTTC. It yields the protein CASSQDGTGLYEQFF.

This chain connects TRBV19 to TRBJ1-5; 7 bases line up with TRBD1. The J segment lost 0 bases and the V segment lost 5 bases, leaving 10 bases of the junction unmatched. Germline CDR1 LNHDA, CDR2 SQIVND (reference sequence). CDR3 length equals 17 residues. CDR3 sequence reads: CASSPGQLDYSNQPQHF. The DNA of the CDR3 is TGTGCCAGTAGTCCGGGACAGCTTGATTATAGCAATCAGCCCCAGCATTTT.

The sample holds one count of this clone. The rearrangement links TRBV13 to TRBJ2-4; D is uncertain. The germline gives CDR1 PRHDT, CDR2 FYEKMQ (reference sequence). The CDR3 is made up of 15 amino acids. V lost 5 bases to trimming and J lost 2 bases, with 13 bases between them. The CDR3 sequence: CASSRGVGSKNIQYF. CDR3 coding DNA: TGTGCCAGCAGCCGAGGAGTCGGTTCCAAAAACATTCAGTACTTC.

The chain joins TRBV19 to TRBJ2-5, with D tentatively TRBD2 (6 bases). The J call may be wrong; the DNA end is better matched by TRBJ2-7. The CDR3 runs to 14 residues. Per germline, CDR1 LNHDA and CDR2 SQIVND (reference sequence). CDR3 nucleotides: TGTGCCAGTAGTTCTAGCGCAACCACCTACGAGCAGTACTTC. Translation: CASSSSATTYEQYF.